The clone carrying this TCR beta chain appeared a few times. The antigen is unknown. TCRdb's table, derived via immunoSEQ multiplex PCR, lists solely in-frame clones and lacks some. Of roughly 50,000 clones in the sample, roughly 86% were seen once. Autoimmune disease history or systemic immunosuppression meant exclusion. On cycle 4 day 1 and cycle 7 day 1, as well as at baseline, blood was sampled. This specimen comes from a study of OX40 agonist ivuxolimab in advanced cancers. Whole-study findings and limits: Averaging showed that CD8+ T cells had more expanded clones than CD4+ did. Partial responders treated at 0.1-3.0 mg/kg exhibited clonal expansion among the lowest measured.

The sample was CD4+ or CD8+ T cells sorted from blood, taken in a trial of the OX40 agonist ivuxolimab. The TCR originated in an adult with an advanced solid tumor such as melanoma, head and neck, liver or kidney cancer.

The CDR3 is CASSVTTNTEAFF. The CDR3 DNA reads as TGTGCCAGCAGCGTGACGACTAACACTGAAGCTTTCTTT. The chain uses TRBV7-2 and TRBJ1-1; D is undetermined. Trimming removed 5 bases at V and 2 bases at J, with 9 bases between. This CDR3 has 13 amino acids. Germline CDR1 reads SGHTA; CDR2 reads FQGNSA.